This T cell receptor (beta chain) was identified during a study of T cell repertoires in cytomegalovirus infection. About the study: Shared public TCR beta signatures pointed to both CMV infection and a matching HLA type. Points from the study as a whole: The cumulative frequency of public TCR beta families identified carriers of CMV plus the relevant HLA. Dominant in the ex vivo response were TCR beta clonotypes restricted by HLA-C and specific for CMV.

TCRdb re-derived calls from the reads in MiXCR, one entry per CDR3 protein. Among 200,000 to 300,000 distinct CDR3 sequences listed, 6% to 8% were seen once. Many counts were recorded for this clonotype. Its antigen is not known. Trimming removed 5 bases from V and 14 bases from J, with 10 bases in between. The germline V gene encodes CDR1 SEHNR and CDR2 FQNEAQ (reference sequence). The CDR3 spans 11 residues. The genes are TRBV7-9 and TRBJ1-6, with D uncertain. The sequencing sample was made of PBMCs. The TCR sequence derives from a human donor in good health (CMV status not recorded). Some clones in this sample may be carry-over from other donors' samples. The CDR3 protein is CASSIGGTLHF. The DNA of the CDR3 is TGTGCCAGCAGCATTGGAGGGACCCTCCACTTT.